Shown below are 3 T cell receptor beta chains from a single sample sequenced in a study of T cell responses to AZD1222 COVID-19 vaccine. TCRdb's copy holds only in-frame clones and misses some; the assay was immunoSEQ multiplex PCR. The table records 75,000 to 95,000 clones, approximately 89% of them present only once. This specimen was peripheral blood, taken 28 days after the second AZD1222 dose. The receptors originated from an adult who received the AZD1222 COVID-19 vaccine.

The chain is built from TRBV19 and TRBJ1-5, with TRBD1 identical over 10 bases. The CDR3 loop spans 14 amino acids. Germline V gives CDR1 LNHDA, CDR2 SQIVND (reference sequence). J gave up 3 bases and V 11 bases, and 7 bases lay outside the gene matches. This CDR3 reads CAGGDRGLNQPQHF. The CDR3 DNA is TGTGCCGGGGGGGACAGGGGACTCAATCAGCCCCAGCATTTT.

The CDR3 DNA reads as TGTGCCTGGAGTCACAGGGCCGATCAGCCCCAGCATTTT. Encoded protein: CAWSHRADQPQHF. The chain carries TRBV30 and TRBJ1-5, with a possible D match to TRBD1 (6 bases). CDR1 is GTSNPN and CDR2 is SVGIG in the germline V gene (reference sequence). V shed 2 bases and J shed 5 bases, with 10 bases lying between them. This CDR3 has 13 amino acids. The complete variable domain, with remaining parts taken from reference TRBV30 and TRBJ1-5, reads SQTIHQWPATLVQPVGSPLSLECTVEGTSNPNLYWYRQAAGRGLQLLFYSVGIGQISSEVPQNLSASRPQDRQFILSSKKLLLSDSGFYLCAWSHRADQPQHFGDGTRLSIL.

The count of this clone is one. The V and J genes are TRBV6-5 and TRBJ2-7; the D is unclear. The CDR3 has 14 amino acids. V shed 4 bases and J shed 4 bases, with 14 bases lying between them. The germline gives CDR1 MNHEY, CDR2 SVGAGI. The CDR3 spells CASSSPFRDYEQYF. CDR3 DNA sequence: TGTGCCAGCAGTTCTCCCTTCCGAGATTACGAGCAGTACTTC.